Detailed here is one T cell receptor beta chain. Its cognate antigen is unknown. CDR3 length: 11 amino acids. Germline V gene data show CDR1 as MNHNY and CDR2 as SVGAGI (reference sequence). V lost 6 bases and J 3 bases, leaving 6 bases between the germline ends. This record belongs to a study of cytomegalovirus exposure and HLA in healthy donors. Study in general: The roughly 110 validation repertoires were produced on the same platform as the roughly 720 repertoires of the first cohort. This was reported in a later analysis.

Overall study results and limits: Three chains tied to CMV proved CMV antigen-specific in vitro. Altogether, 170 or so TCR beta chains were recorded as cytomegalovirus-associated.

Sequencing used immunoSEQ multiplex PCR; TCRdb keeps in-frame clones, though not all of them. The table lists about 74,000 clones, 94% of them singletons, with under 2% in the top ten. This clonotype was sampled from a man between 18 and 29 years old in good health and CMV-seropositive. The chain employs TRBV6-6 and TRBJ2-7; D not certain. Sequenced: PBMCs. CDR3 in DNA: TGTGCCAGCAGCGGTTACTACGAGCAGTACTTC. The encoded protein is CASSGYYEQYF.